The present TCR beta chain was sequenced within a study of beta chain features in type 1 diabetes. The entirety of the isolated RNA underwent reverse transcription, so expressed TCRB transcripts were sequenced. Roughly 3.4 million reads were obtained on average from naive, central memory and regulatory T cell samples. Here immunoSEQ multiplex PCR was the method, and the copy in TCRdb shows in-frame clones only, minus some. Here the sample spans a few hundred thousand clones, roughly 11% being singletons. A few counts support this clone. Its antigen is unidentified. Sorted populations were all over 98% pure. Germline V gene sequence: CDR1 SNHLY, CDR2 FYNNEI. V was pared by 7 bases and J by 2 bases, with 12 bases between. The CDR3 contains 14 residues. General study results and limits: When VDJ junctions were examined, type 1 diabetes patients showed fewer insertions and more deletions.

Sequencing was performed on naive CD4+ T cells from blood. V gene TRBV2 combines with J gene TRBJ1-5; D is undetermined. This receptor was taken from a woman in her 30s in good health. CDR3 coding DNA: TGTGCCAGCATGCTGGGCGCCGGCAATCAGCCCCAGCATTTT. Residues: CASMLGAGNQPQHF. Variable domain in full (rest from reference TRBV2 and TRBJ1-5): EPEVTQTPSHQVTQMGQEVILRCVPISNHLYFYWYRQILGQKVEFLVSFYNNEISEKSEIFDDQFSVERPDGSNFTLKIRSTKLEDSAMYFCASMLGAGNQPQHFGDGTRLSIL.